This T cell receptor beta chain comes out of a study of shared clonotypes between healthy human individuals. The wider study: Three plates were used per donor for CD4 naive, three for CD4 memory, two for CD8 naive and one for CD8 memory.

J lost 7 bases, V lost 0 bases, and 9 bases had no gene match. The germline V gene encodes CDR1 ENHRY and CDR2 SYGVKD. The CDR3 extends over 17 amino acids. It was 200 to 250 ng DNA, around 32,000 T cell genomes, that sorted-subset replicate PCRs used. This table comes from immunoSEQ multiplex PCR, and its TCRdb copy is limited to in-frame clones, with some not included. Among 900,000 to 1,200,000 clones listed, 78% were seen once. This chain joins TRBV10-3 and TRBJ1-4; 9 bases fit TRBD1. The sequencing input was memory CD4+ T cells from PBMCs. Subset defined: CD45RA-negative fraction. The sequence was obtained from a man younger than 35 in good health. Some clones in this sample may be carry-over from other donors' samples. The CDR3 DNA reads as TGTGCCATCAGTGAGTCTCGCCCGGGACAGGGTCTTGAAAAACTGTTTTTT. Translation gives CAISESRPGQGLEKLFF.